This entry lists 20 T cell receptor beta chains sequenced from one sample in a study of post-analysis software for immune sequencing data. Unique molecular identifiers featured in each of the TCR beta cDNA libraries. TCRdb reanalysed the PCR reads using MiXCR and keeps one entry per CDR3 protein. Of 600,000 to 700,000 distinct CDR3 sequences detected, roughly three fifths appear once; the ten largest clones hold roughly 12%. Findings and caveats of the study: When patients were compared with controls, a handful of TRBV segments were more frequent, TRBV5-6, TRBV5-1 and TRBV20-1 among them.

Antigens for these TCRs are unknown. The specimen sequenced was blood. The receptors here all came from a girl between 2 and 10 years old with multiple sclerosis.

This clonotype was counted only a few times. The DNA for the CDR3 is TGTGCCAGCAGTCCCCCGCCTAGCGTCAATGAGCAGTTCTTC. Its protein product is CASSPPPSVNEQFF. The chain carries TRBV12-3 or TRBV12-4 and TRBJ2-1; a weak D match, TRBD2 (6 bases). This CDR3 is 14 amino acids long. V was pared by 5 bases and J by 6 bases, with 14 bases between.

There are a few counts of this clonotype. The chain carries TRBV7-3 and TRBJ2-7, with 9 bases identical to TRBD1. V dropped 1 base and J dropped 3; count of bases not matched to a gene: 4. The CDR3 totals 15 residues. Germline CDR1 and CDR2: SGHTA and FQGTGA. The CDR3 coding sequence is TGTGCCAGCAGCTTAAGCCCGGGACAGGGCTACGAGCAGTACTTC. It encodes CASSLSPGQGYEQYF.

The gene calls are TRBV7-2 and TRBJ2-7, with D hard to call. The ends were cut back, 1 base at V and 6 bases at J, with 16 bases in the middle. Germline CDR1 is SGHTA and CDR2 is FQGNSA. This CDR3 contains 15 residues. CDR3 DNA sequence: TGTGCCAGCAGCTTAGACCTACTGAGCCTCGCCGAGCAGTACTTC. Translation gives CASSLDLLSLAEQYF.

The chain links TRBV7-2 to TRBJ2-7; no clear D gene. The CDR3 has 15 residues. V was clipped by 2 bases and J by 0 bases, with 11 bases between them. In germline, CDR1 is SGHTA, CDR2 FQGNSA. CDR3 in amino acids: CASSLPRTVSYEQYF. CDR3 nucleotides: TGTGCCAGCAGCTTACCTAGGACCGTCTCCTACGAGCAGTACTTC.

The chain employs TRBV27 and TRBJ1-5, with a weak D call TRBD1 (6 bases). CDR3 length: 13 amino acids. V lost 7 bases and J 5 bases, leaving 12 bases between the germline ends. CDR1 is MNHEY, CDR2 SMNVEV, per germline (reference sequence). The CDR3: CASKRGLDQPQHF. In DNA, the CDR3 is TGTGCCAGCAAACGGGGGCTCGATCAGCCCCAGCATTTT.

The chain recombines TRBV20-1 with TRBJ1-4; D not certain. Trimming removed 3 bases from V and 0 bases from J, with 8 bases in between. CDR1 and CDR2 (germline): DFQATT, SNEGSKA (reference sequence). This CDR3 has 14 amino acids. Written as DNA, the CDR3 is TGCAGTGCTAGCGCGGACCCAACTAATGAAAAACTGTTTTTT. Its translation is CSASADPTNEKLFF.

J is TRBJ2-1 and V is TRBV7-8; D gene ambiguous. Germline CDR1 reads SGHVS; CDR2 reads FQNEAQ. V shed 5 bases and J shed 4 bases, with 6 bases lying between them. The CDR3 is 12 amino acids. DNA for the CDR3: TGTGCCAGCAGCCATGGTTACAATGAGCAGTTCTTC. Its protein product is CASSHGYNEQFF.

The V and J genes are TRBV12-3 or TRBV12-4 and TRBJ2-5, with 11 bases that match TRBD2. The junction had 11 bases not matched to a gene; V was cut back by 7 bases and J by 7 bases. This CDR3 region has 15 residues. The CDR3 sequence is CASTQGVGTSGTQYF. The CDR3 DNA reads TGTGCCAGCACCCAAGGGGTGGGGACTAGCGGGACCCAGTACTTC.

V is TRBV12-3 or TRBV12-4 and J is TRBJ1-5; D gene ambiguous. V was shortened by 2 bases and J by 9 bases, with 14 bases between the two germline ends. The CDR3 extends over 14 amino acids. CDR3 loop: CASSLSGGKMPQHF. The CDR3 coding sequence is TGTGCCAGCAGTTTATCAGGAGGCAAGATGCCCCAGCATTTT.

This clonotype was seen only a few times. The V gene is TRBV4-1, the J gene TRBJ1-1; D remains ambiguous. CDR1 is MGHRA and CDR2 is YSYEKL in the germline V gene. Trimming took 4 bases from V and 5 from J, leaving 17 bases between them. There are 15 residues in the CDR3. The CDR3 protein is CASSPVPDRRTEAFF. Here the CDR3 DNA reads TGCGCCAGCAGCCCAGTACCTGATCGAAGGACTGAAGCTTTCTTT.

This clonotype has ten or more counts. This sequence joins TRBV7-9 and TRBJ1-6; D is undetermined. Trimming pared 1 base from V and 7 bases from J, leaving 11 bases between. CDR3 length: 15 amino acids. Looked up from germline, CDR1 is SEHNR and CDR2 is FQNEAQ (reference sequence). The CDR3 DNA is TGTGCCAGCAGCTTAGTTAGGTGGCACAATTCACCCCTCCACTTT. This sequence encodes CASSLVRWHNSPLHF.

This clonotype was observed a handful of times. The chain has TRBV29-1 and TRBJ2-1; the D gene is possibly TRBD2 (7 bases). The CDR3 is made up of 13 amino acids. V was clipped by 4 bases and J by 3 bases, with 10 bases between them. Germline CDR1 and CDR2: SQVTM and ANQGSEA. The CDR3, as DNA: TGCAGCGTTGCCGGGGGGCACTACAATGAGCAGTTCTTC. Encoded protein: CSVAGGHYNEQFF.

The chain has TRBV6-2 or TRBV6-3 and TRBJ2-1; D gene unclear. The V gene lost 4 bases and the J gene lost 0 bases, with 16 bases spanning the gap. Germline loops: CDR1 MNHEY, CDR2 SVGEGT. The CDR3 extends over 17 amino acids. This CDR3 reads CASSFPSDGSSYNEQFF. DNA of the CDR3: TGTGCCAGCAGTTTTCCCTCGGACGGAAGCTCCTACAATGAGCAGTTCTTC.

The chain employs TRBV3-1 and TRBJ1-1, with TRBD1 as a possible D gene (5 bases). The germline V gene has CDR1 LGHDT and CDR2 YNNKEL (reference sequence). Between the trimmed V and J ends, which lost 5 bases and 6 bases, there was a span of 13 bases. CDR3 size: 13 residues. The CDR3 reads CASSGGVVAEAFF. Written as DNA, the CDR3 is TGTGCCAGCAGCGGGGGGGTGGTGGCTGAAGCTTTCTTT. The full variable domain, in which reference TRBV3-1 and TRBJ1-1 provide the parts outside the CDR3, is DTAVSQTPKYLVTQMGNDKSIKCEQNLGHDTMYWYKQDSKKFLKIMFSYNNKELIINETVPNRFSPKSPDKAHLNLHINSLELGDSAVYFCASSGGVVAEAFFGQGTRLTVV.

The chain couples TRBV20-1 to TRBJ2-1; 9 bases agree with TRBD1. Germline CDR1 and CDR2: DFQATT and SNEGSKA (reference sequence). The junction had 6 bases not matched to a gene; V was cut back by 6 bases and J by 0 bases. The CDR3 runs to 15 residues. The CDR3, as DNA: TGCAGTGCCCACAGGGACAGGGACTCCTACAATGAGCAGTTCTTC. This codes for CSAHRDRDSYNEQFF.

This clonotype was detected a few times. The chain uses TRBV6-6 and TRBJ2-7; 11 bases align to TRBD1. From germline, CDR1 is MNHNY and CDR2 SVGAGI (reference sequence). The CDR3 extends over 14 amino acids. Unmatched junction bases numbered 1, after V lost 2 bases and J lost 4 bases. CDR3 in DNA: TGTGCCAGCAGTTACAGGGACAGGGGGTACGAGCAGTACTTC. This translates into CASSYRDRGYEQYF.

The V and J genes are TRBV11-2 and TRBJ2-3; D could derive from TRBD1 or TRBD2 (5 bases each). V lost 0 bases and J 4 bases, leaving 11 bases between the germline ends. This CDR3 comprises 15 residues. Looked up from germline, CDR1 is SGHAT and CDR2 is FQNNGV. The CDR3 DNA follows: TGTGCCAGCAGCTTAGATTGGACGGGACCAGATACGCAGTATTTT. Translation: CASSLDWTGPDTQYF. The whole variable domain, filled in from reference TRBV11-2 and TRBJ2-3, reads EAGVAQSPRYKIIEKRQSVAFWCNPISGHATLYWYQQILGQGPKLLIQFQNNGVVDDSQLPKDRFSAERLKGVDSTLKIQPAKLEDSAVYLCASSLDWTGPDTQYFGPGTRLTVL.

The V and J genes are TRBV5-1 and TRBJ2-5; 10 bases fit TRBD2. This CDR3 contains 16 residues. The V gene end was trimmed by 1 base and the J gene end by 1 base; junction bases not matched to a gene: 4. Germline CDR1 reads SGHRS; CDR2 reads YFSETQ. The CDR3 is CASSLTSGATQETQYF. The CDR3 coding sequence is TGCGCCAGCAGCTTGACTAGCGGGGCTACCCAAGAGACCCAGTACTTC.

This clonotype has more than one count but fewer than ten. The chain uses TRBV27 and TRBJ2-2, with unresolved D. Trimming left V 2 bases short and J 1 base short, with 2 bases between. There are 13 residues in the CDR3. Germline CDR1 is MNHEY and CDR2 is SMNVEV (reference sequence). The CDR3 here is CASSLENTGELFF. The CDR3 coding sequence is TGTGCCAGCAGTTTAGAGAACACCGGGGAGCTGTTTTTT.

This clonotype was counted a few times. This chain joins TRBV6-2 or TRBV6-3 and TRBJ2-3; D is ambiguous. V lost 3 bases and J 2 bases, leaving 15 bases between the germline ends. This CDR3 region has 16 residues. Per germline, CDR1 MNHEY and CDR2 SVGEGT. The CDR3 sequence is CASSYRAGIYTDTQYF. In DNA form, the CDR3 reads TGTGCCAGCAGTTATCGGGCAGGAATTTACACAGATACGCAGTATTTT.